This TCR beta chain appears in the sequencing data of a study of blood T cell repertoires in COVID-19 (dated by TCRdb to 2020 to 2021). About the study as a whole: Samples covering the acute and convalescent phases of COVID-19 were provided by collaborators in the United States, Italy and Spain. The material from the prospective study consisted of cDNA or gDNA derived from T cells, B-cell-depleted T cells, or PBMCs. Subjects who had been exposed to COVID-19, were actively infected with it, or had recovered from it provided the deeply sampled blood TCRbeta repertoires that made up the dataset. The repertoires were released in a freely available public database meant as a resource for research on the immune response to SARS-CoV-2. The samples were drawn from two sources: the first 160 participants of the ongoing ImmuneRACE study, and 1,000 to 1,500 subjects contributed by 6 global collaborators. The sample metadata nearly always contained a de-identified subject ID, COVID-19 status, age in years and sex. Where available, HLA class I and class II types were taken from metadata supplied by the sample provider and were not determined by assay-based typing.

What the research found in general, with its limitations: How much clinical and demographic metadata was included differed by source and by participant, and the metadata was provided uncurated.

V loses 1 base, J loses 4 bases, and the germline ends lie 6 bases apart. According to the germline V gene (reference sequence), CDR1 reads SGHNT and CDR2 reads YYREEE. The CDR3 sequence holds 12 residues, the cysteine and phenylalanine included. The retained sequence is limited to the CDR3, 36 bases, with the frame set at the first base. TCRbeta CDR3 regions were amplified from genomic DNA using the immunoSEQ Assay, a bias-controlled multiplex PCR. As for the original processing: The number of nucleated cells in each sample was estimated from the amplification of reference gene primers within the assay. To quantify the absolute abundance of each unique TCRbeta CDR3 rearrangement, sequence reads were collapsed and filtered. For each sample, productive Simpson clonality was calculated as the square root of Simpson's diversity index across productive rearrangements. Here the immuneACCESS table is served through TCRdb, limited to in-frame sequences with V and J called. Missing clones are a known gap in these copies; in checked studies unresolved V genes cover under half, and the rest lacks a known reason. V, J and clone size are those of that table, while D and trimming were read from the DNA. The table for this sample lists over 200,000 clones; approximately 84% of them were counted only once. The leading ten clones occupy 3% of the sample.

A second Seattle source provided samples from volunteer blood donors who had recovered from COVID-19. Collaborating institutions collected whole blood in K2EDTA tubes following their own protocols. Collaborator samples were shipped for TCRbeta analysis as frozen whole blood, isolated PBMCs, or DNA extracted from either sample type. Worth noting for this clone: Its recognized antigen is unknown. Qualities for individual bases were not recorded, and no much larger clone is one base off.

Here the chain combines TRBV5-4 and TRBJ2-7; 5 matching bases give a weak D call of TRBD1. The TCR was taken from a woman in her 30s who had recovered from COVID-19. The sequencing input was peripheral blood. The encoded CDR3 is CASSLKGYEQYF. The nucleotide sequence is given as TGTGCCAGCAGCTTGAAGGGGTACGAGCAGTACTTC.